The clone carrying this T cell receptor (beta chain) was detected only a few times. The antigen remains unidentified. TCR sequencing used cDNA made by reverse transcription of extracted RNA. The table came from immunoSEQ multiplex PCR; TCRdb's copy has only in-frame clones and leaves some out. Among some 130,000 clones, around 60% were seen once, and the ten largest hold 3.5% to 5%. CDR3 length: 14 amino acids. Germline V lookup: CDR1 SGHAT, CDR2 FQNNGV. V lost 1 base to trimming and J lost 5 bases, with 9 bases between them. The data were obtained in a study of CD8+ T cells in alopecia areata. Overall study findings and caveats: Possibly because of HLA-related factors, TCR sharing was less clear across patients than in mice.

This material consisted of CD4+ T cells sorted from blood, taken at week 0. The genes are TRBV11-2 and TRBJ2-4; perhaps D is TRBD1 or TRBD2 (6 bases each). The receptor comes from a human donor with alopecia areata. The CDR3 loop is CASSLAGGQNIQYF. In nucleotides, the CDR3 is TGTGCCAGCAGCTTAGCTGGGGGGCAAAACATTCAGTACTTC.